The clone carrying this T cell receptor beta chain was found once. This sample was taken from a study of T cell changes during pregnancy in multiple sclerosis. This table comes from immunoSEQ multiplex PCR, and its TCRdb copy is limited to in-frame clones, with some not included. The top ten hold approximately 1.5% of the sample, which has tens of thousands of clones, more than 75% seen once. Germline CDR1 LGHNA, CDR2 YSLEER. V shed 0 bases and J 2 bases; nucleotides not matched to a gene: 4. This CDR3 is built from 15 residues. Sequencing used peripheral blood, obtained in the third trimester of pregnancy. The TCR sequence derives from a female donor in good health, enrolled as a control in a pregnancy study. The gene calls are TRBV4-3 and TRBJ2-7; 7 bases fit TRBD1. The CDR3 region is CASSQETTGAYEQYF. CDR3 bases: TGCGCCAGCAGCCAAGAAACTACAGGGGCCTACGAGCAGTACTTC.